These 18 T cell receptor beta chains originate from one sample sequenced in a study of CD8+CD57+ T cells in acquired aplastic anemia. TCR beta VDJ combinations and CDR3 sequences were profiled from genomic DNA. TCRdb reanalysed the reads using MiXCR and keeps one entry per CDR3 protein. The table includes about 190,000 distinct CDR3 sequences, around 50% detected once. Sequencing was carried out using sorted CD4+, CD8+, or CD8+CD57+ T cells (not recorded which) from PBMCs. The receptors were sampled from a human donor in good health, serving as a control.

This clonotype was counted many times. CDR3 residues: CASSLGQGVRYGYTF. CDR3 nucleotide sequence: TGTGCCAGCAGCTTAGGACAGGGGGTACGGTATGGCTACACCTTC. The chain carries TRBV5-8 and TRBJ1-2; TRBD1 aligns across 10 bases. Germline loops: CDR1 SGHTS, CDR2 YDEGEE. The ends lost 2 bases at V and 5 bases at J; junction bases unmatched: 6. The CDR3 has 15 residues. Full variable domain (remainder filled in from reference TRBV5-8 and TRBJ1-2): EAGVTQSPTHLIKTRGQQATLRCSPISGHTSVYWYQQALGLGLQFLLWYDEGEERNRGNFPPRFSGRQFPNYSSELNVNALELEDSALYLCASSLGQGVRYGYTFGSGTRLTVV.

This clonotype was detected ten times or more. This chain links TRBV4-3 with TRBJ1-2; D ambiguous. V was trimmed by 1 base and J by 2 bases, leaving 8 bases between them. Germline V gives CDR1 LGHNA, CDR2 YSLEER. There are 14 residues in the CDR3. CDR3 sequence: CASSQGVTNYGYTF. CDR3 nucleotides: TGCGCCAGCAGCCAAGGCGTTACCAACTATGGCTACACCTTC.

This sequence joins TRBV19 and TRBJ1-2; D gene unclear. Trimming left V 9 bases short and J 4 bases short, with 27 bases between. The germline V gene has CDR1 LNHDA and CDR2 SQIVND (reference sequence). The CDR3 loop spans 17 amino acids. The CDR3 region has the DNA TGTGCCAGCGGCTCTGCAGATAGGTCGGTGTCAGGCTATGGCTACACCTTC. Encoded protein: CASGSADRSVSGYGYTF. Drawing the rest from reference TRBV19 and TRBJ1-2, the complete variable domain is DGGITQSPKYLFRKEGQNVTLSCEQNLNHDAMYWYRQDPGQGLRLIYYSQIVNDFQKGDIAEGYSVSREKKESFPLTVTSAQKNPTAFYLCASGSADRSVSGYGYTFGSGTRLTVV.

Of note for this clonotype: At one end, the junction sequence differs from germline, possibly due to a read error. The chain recombines TRBV5-1 with TRBJ2-4, with D unresolved. The CDR3 loop spans 18 amino acids. Per germline, CDR1 SGHRS and CDR2 YFSETQ. Here the CDR3 DNA reads TGCGCCGGCAGCTTGGTCCCAACGGGTGGCTTAGCCAAAAACATTCAGTACTTC. This sequence encodes CAGSLVPTGGLAKNIQYF.

This clonotype was counted many times. The chain uses TRBV19 and TRBJ2-7; the D gene is possibly TRBD1 (6 bases). The germline gives CDR1 LNHDA, CDR2 SQIVND (reference sequence). The CDR3 length is 16 residues. The V and J ends lost 3 bases and 2 bases respectively, with 17 bases between them. The CDR3 DNA reads as TGTGCCAGTAGTATTAGGGACATCGAGGGGGCCTACGAGCAGTACTTC. It codes for CASSIRDIEGAYEQYF.

This clonotype showed up just a few times. The chain combines TRBV7-2 with TRBJ2-7; 7 positions match TRBD1. This CDR3 is built from 15 residues. V shed 2 bases and J 2 bases; nucleotides not matched to a gene: 6. Germline lookup yields CDR1 SGHTA and CDR2 FQGNSA. The CDR3 loop is CASSLWDRPTYEQYF. The CDR3 nucleotides read TGTGCCAGCAGCTTATGGGACAGACCCACCTACGAGCAGTACTTC.

The V and J genes are TRBV20-1 and TRBJ2-3; D unresolved. The germline V and J ends were trimmed by 1 base and 0 bases, with 5 bases remaining between them. Germline V CDR1 and CDR2: DFQATT, SNEGSKA (reference sequence). The CDR3 spans 13 residues. The CDR3 spells CSARVLSTDTQYF. CDR3 sequence (DNA): TGCAGTGCTAGAGTGTTGAGCACAGATACGCAGTATTTT.

This CDR3 reads CASSSYESSYEQYF. CDR3 sequence (DNA): TGTGCCAGCAGCTCCTATGAATCTTCCTACGAGCAGTACTTC. This sequence joins TRBV6-5 and TRBJ2-7; D uncertain. Germline V gene sequence: CDR1 MNHEY, CDR2 SVGAGI. The V gene lost 6 bases and the J gene lost 1 base, with 13 bases spanning the gap. The length of the CDR3 is 14 residues.

This clonotype was observed many times. The genes are TRBV18 and TRBJ2-7; 8 positions agree with TRBD1. The CDR3 totals 17 residues. J lost 0 bases, V lost 3 bases, and 10 bases had no gene match. Germline V gene data show CDR1 as KGHSH and CDR2 as LQKENI. CDR3: CASSPAPGTGLSYEQYF. Written as DNA, the CDR3 is TGTGCCAGCTCACCGGCTCCCGGGACAGGCCTCTCCTACGAGCAGTACTTC.

This clonotype came up a few times. This chain links TRBV5-1 with TRBJ2-7; 8 nucleotides line up with TRBD1. Looked up from germline, CDR1 is SGHRS and CDR2 is YFSETQ. V lost 0 bases and J lost 3; bases outside the gene matches: 8. The CDR3 has 16 residues. The CDR3 spells CASSLARQGRNYEQYF. DNA of the CDR3: TGCGCCAGCAGCTTGGCGAGACAGGGGAGGAACTACGAGCAGTACTTC. Based on the CDR3 plus reference TRBV5-1 and TRBJ2-7, the full variable domain is KAGVTQTPRYLIKTRGQQVTLSCSPISGHRSVSWYQQTPGQGLQFLFEYFSETQRNKGNFPGRFSGRQFSNSRSEMNVSTLELGDSALYLCASSLARQGRNYEQYFGPGTRLTVT.

The J gene is TRBJ2-7, the V gene TRBV15; TRBD1 agrees at 9 bases. Per the germline V gene, CDR1 is LNHNV and CDR2 is YYDKDF (reference sequence). The length of the CDR3 is 16 residues. V shed 2 bases, J shed 2 bases, and the junction held 7 bases outside the gene matches. The CDR3 coding sequence is TGTGCCACCAGCAGATCCATCGGACAGGGGACCTACGAGCAGTACTTC. This codes for CATSRSIGQGTYEQYF.

This chain links TRBV10-3 with TRBJ2-7, with D tentatively TRBD1 (7 bases). Trimming pared 10 bases from V and 2 bases from J, leaving 18 bases between. The CDR3 has 14 amino acids. CDR1 is ENHRY and CDR2 is SYGVKD in the germline V gene. CDR3 DNA: TGTGCCACTACCGACAGGGCGGGGACCTACGAGCAGTACTTC. The encoded protein is CATTDRAGTYEQYF.

This sequence joins TRBV10-3 and TRBJ2-1, with 7 bases that match TRBD2. Germline CDR1 ENHRY, CDR2 SYGVKD. This CDR3 contains 13 residues. Trimming at V came to 11 bases and at J to 7 bases, leaving 11 bases not matched to a gene. The DNA of the CDR3 is TGTGCCTCGACTGCGGGAGAGAGGAATGAGCAGTTCTTC. This translates into CASTAGERNEQFF.

The CDR3 region has the DNA TGCGCCAGCAGCACCACAGGACTCTATGGCTACACCTTC. Translating gives CASSTTGLYGYTF. The chain recombines TRBV5-1 with TRBJ1-2, with D possibly TRBD1 on 5 matching bases. CDR3 length: 13 amino acids. V was pared by 4 bases and J by 4 bases, with 11 bases between. CDR1 and CDR2 from the germline V gene are SGHRS and YFSETQ.

The sample holds many counts of this clonotype. J is TRBJ1-2 and V is TRBV7-2; D call uncertain. Germline assignment: CDR1 SGHTA and CDR2 FQGNSA. CDR3 length: 13 residues. Trimming took off 1 base at V and 2 bases at J, with 5 bases between the two ends. This CDR3 reads CASSLDVNYGYTF. The CDR3 bases are TGTGCCAGCAGCTTAGATGTCAACTATGGCTACACCTTC.

This clonotype was observed many times. The CDR3 loop is CASSLLTGTSNQPQHF. DNA for the CDR3: TGTGCCAGTAGTCTGTTGACAGGGACTAGCAATCAGCCCCAGCATTTT. The V call is TRBV19, the J call TRBJ1-5; 7 bases align to TRBD1. Germline trimming cut 5 bases from V and 0 bases from J; bases unmatched to any gene: 7. The CDR3 covers 16 residues. Germline V gene data show CDR1 as LNHDA and CDR2 as SQIVND (reference sequence).

The chain couples TRBV7-2 to TRBJ1-1; no reliable D call. Trimming removed 6 bases at V and 0 bases at J, with 14 bases between. In germline, CDR1 is SGHTA, CDR2 FQGNSA. This CDR3 region has 15 residues. CDR3 amino acids: CASSLLADVNTEAFF. In nucleotides, the CDR3 is TGTGCCAGCAGTCTTTTGGCGGACGTGAACACTGAAGCTTTCTTT.

The sample holds many counts of this clonotype. The chain combines TRBV6-5 with TRBJ2-3; 10 bases are shared with TRBD2. The V gene's germline CDR1 is MNHEY and CDR2 SVGAGI. V dropped 7 bases and J dropped 1; count of bases not matched to a gene: 2. The CDR3 has 14 amino acids. CDR3 DNA sequence: TGTGCCAGCAACCTAGCGGGGGGCACAGATACGCAGTATTTT. It is translated as CASNLAGGTDTQYF.